This entry lists 20 T cell receptor beta chains sequenced from one sample in a study of T cell changes during pregnancy in multiple sclerosis. Generated by immunoSEQ multiplex PCR, the TCRdb table keeps only in-frame clones and is missing some. The data hold fewer than 60,000 clones, with around 93% observed a single time. The sequencing here drew on CD4+ T cells from peripheral blood mononuclear cells, taken after pregnancy. These receptors were collected from a female donor with multiple sclerosis, enrolled in a pregnancy study.

The chain couples TRBV15 to TRBJ1-4; TRBD1 agrees at 7 bases. V shed 3 bases, J shed 5 bases, and the junction held 6 bases outside the gene matches. Germline-derived CDR1 and CDR2 are LNHNV and YYDKDF (reference sequence). The CDR3 spans 15 residues. The CDR3 DNA reads TGTGCCACCAGCAGGGGGACAGATAAGAATGAAAAACTGTTTTTT. The encoded protein is CATSRGTDKNEKLFF.

V gene TRBV18 combines with J gene TRBJ2-5; 11 nucleotides align to TRBD2. Germline V gene data show CDR1 as KGHSH and CDR2 as LQKENI. There are 16 residues in the CDR3. V lost 5 bases, J lost 3 bases, and 8 bases stayed unmatched. CDR3 sequence (DNA): TGTGCCAGCTCAACTCTAGCGGGGGGTTATAAAGAGACCCAGTACTTC. Its protein is CASSTLAGGYKETQYF.

The rearrangement joins TRBV18 to TRBJ2-7, with 9 bases lining up with TRBD1. The V gene's germline CDR1 is KGHSH and CDR2 LQKENI. This CDR3 is built from 15 residues. The junction had 2 bases not matched to a gene; V was cut back by 2 bases and J by 0 bases. This CDR3 is CASSPGQGSSYEQYF. DNA for the CDR3: TGTGCCAGCTCACCAGGACAGGGGAGCTCCTACGAGCAGTACTTC.

The chain carries TRBV2 and TRBJ2-3; 7 positions match TRBD2. CDR1 SNHLY and CDR2 FYNNEI come from the germline V gene. The CDR3 is 14 residues long. After removal of 6 bases from V and 1 base from J, the junction contained 4 bases not matched to a gene. CDR3 sequence: CASRERGGTDTQYF. The CDR3 bases are TGTGCCAGCAGGGAGCGGGGTGGCACAGATACGCAGTATTTT.

The chain couples TRBV9 to TRBJ2-1; no definite D call. The CDR3 totals 11 residues. With 7 bases removed from V and 7 bases from J, the gap between germline ends came to 9 bases. CDR1 and CDR2 from the germline V gene are SGDLS and YYNGEE. In DNA, the CDR3 is TGTGCCAGCGGTGGCCTTAATGAGCAGTTCTTC. Protein product: CASGGLNEQFF.

The J gene is TRBJ1-4, the V gene TRBV5-6; 8 bases agree with TRBD1. Germline CDR1 and CDR2: SGHDT and YYEEEE. The V and J ends lost 4 bases and 0 bases, in that order; junction bases with no gene match: 5. The CDR3 sequence is 16 residues long. As DNA, the CDR3 is TGTGCCAGCAGCCCCAGGGGGCTCCCAACTAATGAAAAACTGTTTTTT. Its protein product is CASSPRGLPTNEKLFF.

The V gene is TRBV11-2, the J gene TRBJ1-1, with a possible D match to TRBD1 (5 bases). From germline, CDR1 is SGHAT and CDR2 FQNNGV. This CDR3 is built from 15 residues. Trimming removed 3 bases from V and 1 base from J, with 12 bases in between. The CDR3 reads CASSFRGWRNTEAFF. The CDR3 DNA reads as TGTGCCAGCAGCTTTAGGGGCTGGAGGAACACTGAAGCTTTCTTT.

The chain is built from TRBV5-4 and TRBJ2-2; maybe TRBD1 (5 bases). The CDR3 has 16 residues. Between the trimmed V and J ends, which lost 0 bases and 4 bases, there was a span of 13 bases. CDR1 and CDR2 from the germline V gene are SGHNT and YYREEE (reference sequence). In DNA form, the CDR3 reads TGTGCCAGCAGCTTGGCCATCAGGGTTCCCACCGGGGAGCTGTTTTTT. Its translation: CASSLAIRVPTGELFF.

This sequence joins TRBV5-5 and TRBJ2-2, with 16 bases aligning to TRBD2. The junction had 10 bases not matched to a gene; V was cut back by 1 base and J by 7 bases. The length of the CDR3 is 19 residues. Germline values: CDR1 SGHKS, CDR2 YYEKEE (reference sequence). The DNA of the CDR3 is TGTGCCAGCAGCTTGCAGGGACTAGCGGGGGGGTCCCGGATCGGGGAGCTGTTTTTT. Translating it yields CASSLQGLAGGSRIGELFF.

The chain joins TRBV5-1 to TRBJ1-2; D not resolved. CDR3 size: 13 residues. Germline assignment: CDR1 SGHRS and CDR2 YFSETQ. V was clipped by 4 bases and J by 6 bases, with 13 bases between them. The DNA for the CDR3 is TGCGCCAGCAGCCCCGGGAAGAACCATGGCTACACCTTC. Amino acids: CASSPGKNHGYTF. The full variable domain, completed using reference TRBV5-1 and TRBJ1-2, is KAGVTQTPRYLIKTRGQQVTLSCSPISGHRSVSWYQQTPGQGLQFLFEYFSETQRNKGNFPGRFSGRQFSNSRSEMNVSTLELGDSALYLCASSPGKNHGYTFGSGTRLTVV.

The chain employs TRBV7-3 and TRBJ2-7; the D gene is possibly TRBD2 (6 bases). In germline, CDR1 is SGHTA, CDR2 FQGTGA. This CDR3 region has 14 residues. Trimming removed 4 bases at V and 6 bases at J, with 16 bases between. Written as DNA, the CDR3 is TGTGCCAGCAGCTGGGGCGGGATAGCGTCCGAGCAGTACTTC. The encoded protein is CASSWGGIASEQYF.

The chain recombines TRBV7-2 with TRBJ1-2; no clear D gene. Germline CDR1 and CDR2: SGHTA and FQGNSA. CDR3 length equals 14 residues. V was clipped by 2 bases and J by 4 bases, with 11 bases between them. The CDR3 sequence: CASSLRTVGYGYTF. CDR3 nucleotides: TGTGCCAGCAGCTTAAGAACAGTGGGCTATGGCTACACCTTC.

The chain is built from TRBV9 and TRBJ2-1, with 9 bases aligning to TRBD2. Trimming cost V 5 bases and J 12 bases; bases outside gene matches: 15. The CDR3 covers 15 residues. Looked up from germline, CDR1 is SGDLS and CDR2 is YYNGEE. CDR3 sequence: CASSAQNIIAGVQFF. The CDR3 DNA sequence: TGTGCCAGCAGTGCCCAAAATATAATAGCGGGGGTGCAGTTCTTC.

V is TRBV19 and J is TRBJ1-2, with TRBD1 as a possible D gene (6 bases). Germline-derived CDR1 and CDR2 are LNHDA and SQIVND (reference sequence). Trimming shortened V by 0 bases and J by 5 bases, and 19 bases separated the two germline ends. The CDR3 totals 17 residues. CDR3 loop: CASSIDLGAGVLYGYTF. CDR3 DNA sequence: TGTGCCAGTAGTATAGATCTCGGGGCAGGGGTCCTTTATGGCTACACCTTC.

This chain links TRBV19 with TRBJ2-5; 10 bases agree with TRBD1. The V gene's germline CDR1 is LNHDA and CDR2 SQIVND (reference sequence). The CDR3 spans 13 residues. V lost 7 bases and J lost 5; bases outside the gene matches: 4. This CDR3 is CASTTGGAETQYF. DNA for the CDR3: TGTGCCAGTACGACAGGGGGCGCCGAGACCCAGTACTTC.

This clone was observed once. V is TRBV19 and J is TRBJ2-3, with 7 positions matching TRBD2. V was clipped by 3 bases and J by 3 bases; unmatched bases: 6. In germline, CDR1 is LNHDA, CDR2 SQIVND (reference sequence). The CDR3 sequence is 15 residues long. In DNA form, the CDR3 reads TGTGCCAGTAGTATTACGCGGGGGTGGACAGATACGCAGTATTTT. This translates into CASSITRGWTDTQYF.

The chain recombines TRBV6-4 with TRBJ1-5, with D perhaps TRBD1 (5 bases). CDR1 and CDR2 (germline): MRHNA, SNTAGT. The CDR3 covers 15 residues. With 4 bases removed from V and 4 bases from J, the gap between germline ends came to 14 bases. CDR3: CASSAWAGSNQPQHF. In DNA, the CDR3 is TGTGCCAGCAGTGCATGGGCAGGGTCTAATCAGCCCCAGCATTTT.

The chain combines TRBV25-1 with TRBJ1-1, with D perhaps TRBD1 (6 bases). This CDR3 is built from 14 residues. Germline V gene lookup returns CDR1 MGHDK and CDR2 SYGVNS. Trimming shortened V by 6 bases and J by 1 base, and 12 bases separated the two germline ends. CDR3 nucleotide sequence: TGTGCCAGCAGCCAACCGGGACAGAACACTGAAGCTTTCTTT. Translating it yields CASSQPGQNTEAFF.

The CDR3 region has the DNA TGTGCCAGCTCGAGAAGCACAGATACGCAGTATTTT. Its protein product is CASSRSTDTQYF. The J gene is TRBJ2-3, the V gene TRBV18, with D unclear. Germline V gene sequence: CDR1 KGHSH, CDR2 LQKENI. The CDR3 contains 12 residues. V shed 6 bases and J shed 0 bases, with 4 bases lying between them.

The chain combines TRBV6-1 with TRBJ2-1, with D unclear. Between the trimmed V and J ends, which lost 1 base and 5 bases, there was a span of 6 bases. Germline assignment: CDR1 MNHNS and CDR2 SASEGT. The CDR3 consists of 13 residues. CDR3 nucleotides: TGTGCCAGCAGTGAAGTCACAGACAATGAGCAGTTCTTC. Translated, it gives CASSEVTDNEQFF.